A selection of T cell receptor beta chains follows, all from one sample in a study of blood T cells in healthy people across ages. Each CDR3 protein is one row after TCRdb ran MiXCR on the 5' RACE reads. The sample includes around 870,000 distinct CDR3 sequences, roughly 26% of them seen just once. Sequencing was done on a sample of blood. Every receptor here comes from a woman aged 80 or older in good health. Both conserved end residues are part of each CDR3. Each record gives: clone size, J gene, CDR3 length, D gene, V gene, CDR3 protein, CDR3 DNA. D genes are given only for firm matches. Clone size appears in some rows only: once, few, many, or a class for an expanded clone.

>NA|TRBJ2-3|13|TRBD1|TRBV30
CAWSRTGGGTQYF
TGTGCCTGGAGCCGGACAGGGGGTGGGACGCAGTATTTT
>NA|TRBJ2-1|12|NA|TRBV21-1
CASSKAGDGQFF
TGTGCCAGCAGCAAAGCGGGGGATGGGCAGTTCTTC
>few|TRBJ1-6|15|NA|TRBV30
CAWSVSRTGNSPLHF
TGTGCCTGGAGTGTATCGAGAACAGGGAATTCACCCCTCCACTTT
>NA|TRBJ2-1|13|NA|TRBV29-1
CSVEGTVYTEQFF
TGCAGCGTTGAAGGGACAGTGTACACTGAGCAGTTCTTC
>NA|TRBJ1-1|15|NA|TRBV6-6
CASNPTQQRSTEAFF
TGTGCCAGCAACCCCACACAACAGAGGAGCACTGAAGCTTTCTTT
>many|TRBJ1-2|15|NA|TRBV2
CASRLRDSGNYGYTF
TGTGCCAGCAGGCTCCGGGACTCAGGCAACTATGGCTACACCTTC
>many|TRBJ2-5|15|TRBD2|TRBV5-1
CASSLYSGTGETQYF
TGCGCCAGCAGCTTGTACAGCGGGACGGGGGAGACCCAGTACTTC
>many|TRBJ2-3|16|TRBD2|TRBV5-1
CASSLQRGIPTDTQYF
TGCGCCAGCAGCTTGCAGCGGGGGATACCCACAGATACGCAGTATTTT
>NA|TRBJ2-2|17|NA|TRBV7-2
CASSSWGTAGNTGELFF
TGTGCCAGCAGCAGTTGGGGTACGGCAGGGAACACCGGGGAGCTGTTTTTT
>NA|TRBJ2-5|17|NA|TRBV7-2
CASSLGGATRGRGTQYF
TGTGCCAGCAGCTTAGGGGGCGCTACGCGGGGACGTGGGACCCAGTACTTC
>NA|TRBJ2-5|16|TRBD2|TRBV20-1
CSARLLAGGVKKTQYF
TGCAGTGCTAGATTGTTAGCGGGGGGGGTGAAGAAGACCCAGTACTTC
>many|TRBJ2-1|14|TRBD1|TRBV12-3/TRBV12-4
CASRTGGGYNEQFF
TGTGCCAGCAGGACAGGGGGGGGGTACAATGAGCAGTTCTTC
>many|TRBJ2-5|14|TRBD1|TRBV7-2
CASSRTGKRETQYF
TGTGCCAGCAGCCGGACAGGGAAGCGGGAGACCCAGTACTTC
>NA|TRBJ2-3|13|TRBD2|TRBV7-8
CASSQQGGGTQYF
TGTGCCAGCAGCCAACAGGGCGGGGGGACGCAGTATTTT
>NA|TRBJ2-7|16|TRBD2|TRBV7-2
CASSPGLAARFNEQYF
TGTGCCAGCAGTCCGGGACTAGCGGCGAGATTCAACGAGCAGTACTTC
>NA|TRBJ1-5|15|NA|TRBV15
CAASRDTGSGQPQHF
TGTGCCGCCAGCAGAGATACAGGGTCAGGGCAGCCCCAGCATTTT
>NA|TRBJ2-1|13|TRBD2|TRBV20-1
CSARGGGLGEQFF
TGCAGTGCTAGAGGGGGGGGATTGGGTGAGCAGTTCTTC
>NA|TRBJ2-3|13|TRBD1|TRBV30
CAWLTGAVDAQYF
TGTGCCTGGTTGACAGGGGCAGTAGATGCGCAGTATTTT
>NA|TRBJ2-1|15|TRBD2|TRBV9
CTSSVGGGTYNEQFF
TGTACCAGCAGCGTCGGCGGGGGGACGTACAATGAGCAGTTCTTC
>many|TRBJ2-1|16|TRBD1|TRBV7-6
CASSLGGQGAGNEQFF
TGTGCCAGCAGCTTAGGGGGACAGGGGGCTGGGAATGAGCAGTTCTTC
>many|TRBJ2-5|17|TRBD1|TRBV6-1
CASKDRGPAGGKETQYF
TGTGCCAGCAAGGACAGGGGGCCAGCGGGGGGTAAAGAGACCCAGTACTTC
>few|TRBJ2-5|15|NA|TRBV5-1
CASSLGADRHQTQYF
TGCGCCAGCAGCTTGGGGGCAGACCGCCATCAGACCCAGTACTTC
>NA|TRBJ1-1|12|NA|TRBV5-6
CASSFLRTEAFF
TGTGCCAGCAGCTTTCTCAGGACTGAAGCTTTCTTT
>NA|TRBJ2-5|16|NA|TRBV5-4
CASTPVRDSRGETQYF
TGTGCCAGCACCCCAGTCCGGGACTCACGAGGAGAGACCCAGTACTTC
>few|TRBJ1-2|14|NA|TRBV7-8
CASSLEGQPYGYTF
TGTGCCAGCAGCTTAGAGGGCCAGCCGTATGGCTACACCTTC
>many|TRBJ2-3|12|NA|TRBV28
CASSFQLDTQYF
TGTGCCAGCAGTTTCCAATTAGATACGCAGTATTTT
>few|TRBJ1-5|15|NA|TRBV7-2
CASSLVAGADQPQHF
TGTGCCAGCAGCTTAGTGGCAGGGGCCGATCAGCCCCAGCATTTT
>many|TRBJ2-7|12|NA|TRBV9
CASSPSLDEQYF
TGTGCCAGCAGCCCCTCCCTGGACGAGCAGTACTTC